Below, one TCR beta chain is given with its context. The antigen is not known. TCRdb used MiXCR to reprocess the reads, holding one entry per CDR3 protein. The sample consists of 830,000 or so distinct CDR3 sequences, about 33% of them appearing once. These data are taken from a study of T cell repertoires in cytomegalovirus infection. Overall study results and limits: Identification of carriers of CMV plus the relevant HLA was performed using cumulative public TCR beta family frequency.

The V gene lost 5 bases and the J gene lost 4 bases, with 12 bases spanning the gap. CDR1 MNHEY and CDR2 SMNVEV come from the germline V gene (reference sequence). The length of the CDR3 is 13 residues. Sequences were derived from cultured CD8+ T cells from PBMCs, sampled from culture after CMV antigen stimulation. This sequence originates from a human donor in good health (CMV status not recorded). Some clones in this sample may be carry-over from other donors' samples. The gene calls are TRBV27 and TRBJ2-7, with a weak D call TRBD1 (6 bases). In DNA, the CDR3 is TGTGCCAGCAGTGACGACAGGTCGTACGAGCAGTACTTC. It is translated as CASSDDRSYEQYF.